This T cell receptor beta chain was found in a study of shared clonotypes between healthy human individuals. The wider study: In total, the donors were two women and a few men aged 18 to 49.

Whole-study findings and limits: Tissues were not sampled, only blood, and their repertoires likely differ. Clonotype sharing among donors likely depends on sequencing depth.

Details on this clone: Its antigen is undetermined.

The CDR3 runs 15 residues. V was pared by 3 bases and J by 6 bases, with 16 bases between. CDR1 and CDR2 from the germline V gene are WNHNN and SYGVQD (reference sequence). Each replicate PCR on the sorted subsets used about 0.2 ug DNA (around 30,000 T cell genomes). The data were produced by immunoSEQ multiplex PCR, yet TCRdb's version contains in-frame clones alone and is incomplete. The repertoire holds approximately 1,000,000 clones, with 60% to 80% as singletons. The chain employs TRBV10-1 and TRBJ2-3, with D possibly being TRBD2 (5 bases). Sequenced: memory CD4+ T cells from PBMCs. The subset denotes: CD45RA-negative fraction. This receptor was identified in a man younger than 35 in good health. Some clones in this sample may be carry-over from other donors' samples. The CDR3 DNA sequence: TGCGCCAGCAGTGATGGAGCCGGGGTCGGGGATACGCAGTATTTT. Translating it yields CASSDGAGVGDTQYF.